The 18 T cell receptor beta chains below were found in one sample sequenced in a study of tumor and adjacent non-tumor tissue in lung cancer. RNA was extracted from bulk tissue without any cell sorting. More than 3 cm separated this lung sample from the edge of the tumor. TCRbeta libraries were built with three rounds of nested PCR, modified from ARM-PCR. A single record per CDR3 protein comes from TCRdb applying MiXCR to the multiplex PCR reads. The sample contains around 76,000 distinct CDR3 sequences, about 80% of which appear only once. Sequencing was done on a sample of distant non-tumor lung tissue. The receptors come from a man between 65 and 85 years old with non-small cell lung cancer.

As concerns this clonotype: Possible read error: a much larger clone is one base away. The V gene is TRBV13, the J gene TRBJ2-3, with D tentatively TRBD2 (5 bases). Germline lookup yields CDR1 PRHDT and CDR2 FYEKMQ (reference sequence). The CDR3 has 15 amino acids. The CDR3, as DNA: TGTGCCAGCAGCTTGGGTAGAGGGTCTGCAGATTCGCAGTATTTT. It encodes CASSLGRGSADSQYF.

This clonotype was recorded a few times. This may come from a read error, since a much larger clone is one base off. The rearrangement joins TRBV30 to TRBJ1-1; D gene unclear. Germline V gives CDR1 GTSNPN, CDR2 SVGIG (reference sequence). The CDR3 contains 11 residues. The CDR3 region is CASRLNNEAFF. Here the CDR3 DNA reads TGTGCCTCCCGGCTTAACAATGAAGCTTTCTTT.

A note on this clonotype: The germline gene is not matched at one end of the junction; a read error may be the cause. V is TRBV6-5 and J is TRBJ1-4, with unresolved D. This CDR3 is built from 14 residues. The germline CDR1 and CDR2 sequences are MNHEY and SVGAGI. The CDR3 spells CVSSPHATNKKLFF. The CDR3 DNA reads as TGTGTCAGCAGTCCACACGCAACTAATAAAAAACTGTTTTTT.

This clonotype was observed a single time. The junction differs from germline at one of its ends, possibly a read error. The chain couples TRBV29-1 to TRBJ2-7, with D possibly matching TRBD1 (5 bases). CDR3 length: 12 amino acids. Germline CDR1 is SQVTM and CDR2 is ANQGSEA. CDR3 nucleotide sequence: TGCGGCGCTTGGGGCAGCTCCTACGAGCAATACTTC. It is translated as CGAWGSSYEQYF.

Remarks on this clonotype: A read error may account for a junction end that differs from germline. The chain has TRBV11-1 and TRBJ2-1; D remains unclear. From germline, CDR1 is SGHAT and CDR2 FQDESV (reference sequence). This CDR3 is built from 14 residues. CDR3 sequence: CASSPLSVYNEHFF. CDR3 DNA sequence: TGTGCCAGCAGCCCTCTTTCGGTCTACAATGAGCATTTTTTC.

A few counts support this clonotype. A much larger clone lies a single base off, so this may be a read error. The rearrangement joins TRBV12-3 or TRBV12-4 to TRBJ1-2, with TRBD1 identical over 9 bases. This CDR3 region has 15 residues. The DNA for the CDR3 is TGTGCCAGCAGTTCTACGGGGACAGGGCATTATGACTACACCTTC. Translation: CASSSTGTGHYDYTF.

The CDR3: CASRFVAGGDTQYF. The CDR3 DNA follows: TGTGCCAGCAGATTTGTAGCGGGGGGAGATACGCAGTATTTT. The V gene is TRBV11-2, the J gene TRBJ2-3, with 10 bases fitting TRBD2. Germline trimming cut 6 bases from V and 5 bases from J; bases unmatched to any gene: 5. Germline V gene sequence: CDR1 SGHAT, CDR2 FQNNGV. This CDR3 region has 14 residues.

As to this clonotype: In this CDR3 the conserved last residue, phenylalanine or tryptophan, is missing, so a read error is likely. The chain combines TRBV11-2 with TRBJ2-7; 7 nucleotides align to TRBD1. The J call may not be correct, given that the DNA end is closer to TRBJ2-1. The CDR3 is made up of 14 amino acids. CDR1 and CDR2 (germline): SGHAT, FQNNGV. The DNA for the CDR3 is TGTGCCAGCAGTCGGACAGGAGAATGGTACGAGCAGTTCTTA. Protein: CASSRTGEWYEQFL.

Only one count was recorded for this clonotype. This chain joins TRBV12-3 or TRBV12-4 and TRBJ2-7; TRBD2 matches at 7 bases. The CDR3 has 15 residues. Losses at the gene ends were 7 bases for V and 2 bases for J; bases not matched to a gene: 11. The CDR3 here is CASNTFCGRTYEQYF. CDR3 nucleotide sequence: TGTGCCAGCAACACGTTTTGCGGGAGAACCTACGAGCAGTACTTC.

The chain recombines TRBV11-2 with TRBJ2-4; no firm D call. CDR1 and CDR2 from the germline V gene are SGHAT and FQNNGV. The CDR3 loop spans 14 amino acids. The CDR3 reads CVRSPPVQVGIQYF. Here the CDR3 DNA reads TGTGTCAGAAGCCCCCCGGTTCAAGTTGGCATTCAGTACTTC.

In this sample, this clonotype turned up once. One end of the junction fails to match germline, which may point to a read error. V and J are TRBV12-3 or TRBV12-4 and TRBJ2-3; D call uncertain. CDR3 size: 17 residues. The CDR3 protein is CVSSFSKGNIVKDTQYF. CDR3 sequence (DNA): TGTGTCAGCAGTTTTAGCAAAGGGAACATTGTGAAAGATACGCAGTATTTT.

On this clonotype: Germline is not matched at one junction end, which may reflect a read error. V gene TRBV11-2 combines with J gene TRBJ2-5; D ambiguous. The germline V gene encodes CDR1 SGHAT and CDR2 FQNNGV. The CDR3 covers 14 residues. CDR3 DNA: TGTGCCAGCAGCTTAGATGGCATGGACGAGACCCAGTACTTT. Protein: CASSLDGMDETQYF.

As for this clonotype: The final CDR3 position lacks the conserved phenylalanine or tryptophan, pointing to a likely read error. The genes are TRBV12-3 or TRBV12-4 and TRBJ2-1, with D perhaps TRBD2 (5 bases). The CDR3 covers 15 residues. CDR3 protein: CVSGLSSFSYNEQFL. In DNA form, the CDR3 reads TGTGTCAGCGGACTCTCTAGCTTCTCCTACAATGAGCAGTTCTTA.

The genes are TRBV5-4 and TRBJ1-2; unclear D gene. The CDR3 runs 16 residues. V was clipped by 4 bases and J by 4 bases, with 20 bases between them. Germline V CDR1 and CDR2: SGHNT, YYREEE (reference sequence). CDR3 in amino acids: CASSRPIPRCLYGYTF. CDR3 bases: TGTGCCAGCAGCCGGCCAATCCCAAGGTGTCTCTATGGCTACACCTTC.

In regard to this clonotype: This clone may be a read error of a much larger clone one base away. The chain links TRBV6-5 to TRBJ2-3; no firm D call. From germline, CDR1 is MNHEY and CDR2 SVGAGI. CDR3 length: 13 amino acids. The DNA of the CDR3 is TGTGCCAGCAGTTACCGGCGCACAGATACGCACTATTTT. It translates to CASSYRRTDTHYF.

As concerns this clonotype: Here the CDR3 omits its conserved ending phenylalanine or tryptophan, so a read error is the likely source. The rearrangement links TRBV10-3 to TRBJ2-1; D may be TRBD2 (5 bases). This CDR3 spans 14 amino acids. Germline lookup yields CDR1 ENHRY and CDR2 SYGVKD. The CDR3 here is CAISGTRSGNEQFS. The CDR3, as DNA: TGTGCTATCAGTGGTACTAGATCTGGAAATGAGCAGTTCTCC.

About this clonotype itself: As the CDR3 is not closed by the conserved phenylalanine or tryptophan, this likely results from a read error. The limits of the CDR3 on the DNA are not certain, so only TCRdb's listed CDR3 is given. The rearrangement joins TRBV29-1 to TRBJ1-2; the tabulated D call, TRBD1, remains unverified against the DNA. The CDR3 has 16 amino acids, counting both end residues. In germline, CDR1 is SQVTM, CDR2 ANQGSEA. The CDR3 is CIVVPYQSSGEDGCTI.

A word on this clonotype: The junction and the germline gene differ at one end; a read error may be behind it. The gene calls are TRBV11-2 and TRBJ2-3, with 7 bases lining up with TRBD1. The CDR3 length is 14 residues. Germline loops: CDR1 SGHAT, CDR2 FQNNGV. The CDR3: CTSSTQGFSDTHYF. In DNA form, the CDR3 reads TGTACCAGCAGCACACAGGGGTTCTCAGATACGCATTATTTT. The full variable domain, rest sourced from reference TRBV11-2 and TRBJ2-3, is EAGVAQSPRYKIIEKRQSVAFWCNPISGHATLYWYQQILGQGPKLLIQFQNNGVVDDSQLPKDRFSAERLKGVDSTLKIQPAKLEDSAVYLCTSSTQGFSDTHYFGPGTRLTVL.